This is a list of T cell receptor beta chains from one sample in a study of CD8 T cells in ankylosing spondylitis. TCRdb called the 5' RACE reads again in MiXCR, with one record for every CDR3 protein. This sample yields 700,000 or so distinct CDR3 sequences, of which roughly 19% are seen a single time; around 19% belongs to the top ten. The sample was blood, either unsorted or a sorted T cell fraction (not recorded which). The receptors stem from a male donor with ankylosing spondylitis. The conserved cysteine and the conserved F or W are not part of the CDR3 here.

j_call	v_call	cdr3_aa
TRBJ1-1	TRBV7-9	ASSSGGATNTEAF
TRBJ1-1	TRBV11-2	ASSSQDRGSTEAF
TRBJ2-5	TRBV2	ASTAVAGGETQY
TRBJ1-1	TRBV6-2/TRBV6-3	ASSYSGQGSEAF
TRBJ2-1	TRBV7-9	ASSSRRDFPYNEQF
TRBJ2-1	TRBV20-1	SARGAFWGNEQF
TRBJ2-1	TRBV7-2	ASSLAGLGTNEQF
TRBJ1-6	TRBV4-1	ASSQDKGQSSYNSPLH
TRBJ2-1	TRBV24-1	ATSDLDSSYVQF
TRBJ1-1	TRBV12-3/TRBV12-4	ASSIDRNTEAF
TRBJ2-2	TRBV12-3/TRBV12-4	ASSPRAGYTGELF
TRBJ1-1	TRBV5-1	ASSSPQKGAQFNTEAF
TRBJ2-3	TRBV21-1	AGSEDTDTQY
TRBJ1-5	TRBV6-5	ASSSTLGGPGQPQH
TRBJ2-1	TRBV10-3	AISLTSGDDNEQF
TRBJ2-1	TRBV12-3/TRBV12-4	ASSGRAGGRNEQF
TRBJ2-7	TRBV5-1	ASSSGLQNEQY
TRBJ1-4	TRBV5-1	ASKLIGGEEKLF
TRBJ2-3	TRBV20-1	SARLARDTQY
TRBJ1-2	TRBV7-2	ASSLEVFGYGYT
TRBJ2-2	TRBV20-1	SARVGRGGNTGELF
TRBJ2-4	TRBV28	ASSLRGLGVNIQY
TRBJ2-1	TRBV6-5	ASSYVGGLNEQF
TRBJ2-7	TRBV6-1	ASSPGLFYEQY
TRBJ2-2	TRBV5-1	ASSLSAGALGPKGGELF
TRBJ2-1	TRBV12-3/TRBV12-4	ASRIVSNEQF
TRBJ2-1	TRBV27	ASSSGTGPYNEQF
TRBJ2-1	TRBV7-3	ASSSGLSSGEQF
TRBJ1-3	TRBV20-1	SASTGTAGNTIY
TRBJ2-1	TRBV7-3	ASSPPSGRKF
TRBJ1-6	TRBV9	ASSVEEGPLH
TRBJ1-1	TRBV20-1	SARGKTGGIGDTEAF
TRBJ2-2	TRBV29-1	SVVPTTGELF
TRBJ2-7	TRBV5-1	ASSLTSGGDEQY
TRBJ2-7	TRBV28	ASGFDRGSSPYEQY
TRBJ2-7	TRBV6-4	ASLTGVSYEQY
TRBJ1-4	TRBV28	ASQNGGHPNEKLF
TRBJ2-7	TRBV6-1	ASRIGTGIYEQY
TRBJ2-1	TRBV7-3	ASSTTSGGRGNEQF
TRBJ2-1	TRBV27	ASSSTDDNEQF